This TCR beta chain was obtained from a study of T cells expressing NK-cell markers. In the study overall: Sequenced donors, eight in total, included seven who were HCMV-seropositive and one who was seronegative.

The CDR3 loop spans 15 amino acids. TCRdb reanalyzed the 5' RACE reads and collapses them to one entry per CDR3 protein, without DNA. The listing contains roughly 450,000 distinct CDR3 sequences. A word on this clonotype: Its antigen remains unidentified.

Study-level results: Also leading the CD3+CD56-NKG2C+ fraction in a handful of donors were these clonotypes. Dominant NKG2C+ clonotypes were found to form roughly 1.0-7.5% of CD8+ T cells in several donors.

V gene TRBV12-3 or TRBV12-4 combines with J gene TRBJ2-3; TCRdb's D call, TRBD1, is unchecked because there is no DNA. This receptor was obtained from a woman aged 50 to 65 in good health. What was sequenced was blood T cells: a sorted CD56 or NKG2C T cell subset, CD4+ or CD8+ T cells, or bulk PBMC T cells (not recorded which). The CDR3 is CASSLHRPATDTQYF.